Listed here are 19 T cell receptor beta chains from one sample, sequenced in a study of T cell changes during pregnancy in multiple sclerosis. Using immunoSEQ multiplex PCR, the repertoire was profiled, and TCRdb retains in-frame clones only, with some absent. The profile covers 35,000 to 45,000 clones, with around 92% appearing a single time and almost 2% taken by the ten largest. The sequencing here drew on CD4+ T cells from peripheral blood mononuclear cells, taken after pregnancy. The receptors were sampled from a female donor in good health, enrolled as a control in a pregnancy study.

The chain combines TRBV5-4 with TRBJ2-2; TRBD2 matches at 10 bases. After removal of 4 bases from V and 1 base from J, the junction contained 4 bases not matched to a gene. In germline, CDR1 is SGHNT, CDR2 YYREEE (reference sequence). This CDR3 contains 16 residues. This chain's CDR3 is CASSTGLALNTGELFF. The DNA for the CDR3 is TGTGCCAGCAGCACGGGACTAGCGTTGAACACCGGGGAGCTGTTTTTT.

J is TRBJ2-3 and V is TRBV7-2, with D possibly matching TRBD1 (5 bases). The CDR3 extends over 10 amino acids. Germline V CDR1 and CDR2: SGHTA, FQGNSA. Trimming removed 8 bases from V and 11 bases from J, with 11 bases in between. CDR3 sequence reads: CASGYRGQYF. CDR3 sequence (DNA): TGTGCCAGCGGGTATAGGGGGCAGTATTTT.

The CDR3 here is CASSYGKRGHNEQFF. In DNA, the CDR3 is TGTGCCAGCAGCTACGGGAAGCGGGGCCACAATGAGCAGTTCTTC. The rearrangement uses TRBV6-5 and TRBJ2-1; 7 nucleotides agree with TRBD2. Germline V gene sequence: CDR1 MNHEY, CDR2 SVGAGI. The CDR3 is 15 residues long. V shed 6 bases, J shed 5 bases, and the junction held 10 bases outside the gene matches.

This rearrangement joins TRBV18 to TRBJ2-5; D is possibly TRBD2 (6 bases). The CDR3 spans 15 residues. CDR1 and CDR2 from the germline V gene are KGHSH and LQKENI. Trimming left V 2 bases short and J 3 bases short, with 13 bases between. Written as DNA, the CDR3 is TGTGCCAGCTCACCAGCTCGAGGAGGGGAAGAGACCCAGTACTTC. Encoded protein: CASSPARGGEETQYF.

V gene TRBV7-2 combines with J gene TRBJ2-7; weak D call: TRBD2 (5 bases). The CDR3 is 14 residues long. Trimming left V 5 bases short and J 2 bases short, with 13 bases between. Germline-derived CDR1 and CDR2 are SGHTA and FQGNSA. The CDR3 region has the DNA TGTGCCAGCAGCCTATCTGGAGGCGCCTACGAGCAGTACTTC. Its protein product is CASSLSGGAYEQYF.

The gene calls are TRBV7-2 and TRBJ1-4; D remains unclear. CDR3 length: 13 amino acids. V was trimmed by 5 bases and J by 5 bases, leaving 9 bases between them. In germline, CDR1 is SGHTA, CDR2 FQGNSA. The chain's CDR3 is CASSPSSNEKLFF. CDR3 in DNA: TGTGCCAGCAGCCCGTCGAGCAATGAAAAACTGTTTTTT.

The rearrangement links TRBV7-2 to TRBJ1-2; D is ambiguous. The CDR3 extends over 13 amino acids. Germline CDR1 SGHTA, CDR2 FQGNSA. V gave up 2 bases and J gave up 4 bases, with 8 bases separating them. This chain's CDR3 is CASSLSEIYGYTF. The CDR3 nucleotides are TGTGCCAGCAGCTTATCAGAAATCTATGGCTACACCTTC.

This chain joins TRBV2 and TRBJ2-3, with 10 bases fitting TRBD2. Trimming cost V 5 bases and J 4 bases; bases outside gene matches: 0. In germline, CDR1 is SNHLY, CDR2 FYNNEI. CDR3 length: 13 residues. CDR3 nucleotide sequence: TGTGCCAGCAGTAGCGGGGGGGCAGATACGCAGTATTTT. Translating gives CASSSGGADTQYF.

The chain links TRBV28 to TRBJ2-5, with a weak D call TRBD2 (6 bases). Per germline, CDR1 MDHEN and CDR2 SYDVKM. The V gene lost 10 bases and the J gene lost 2 bases, with 20 bases spanning the gap. CDR3 size: 15 residues. The CDR3: CATRPSGLAQETQYF. In nucleotides, the CDR3 is TGTGCCACCAGACCTTCGGGACTTGCTCAAGAGACCCAGTACTTC.

The chain joins TRBV28 to TRBJ2-7, with D possibly TRBD2 on 6 matching bases. This CDR3 contains 14 residues. Per the germline V gene, CDR1 is MDHEN and CDR2 is SYDVKM. V lost 6 bases, J lost 0 bases, and 12 bases lay in between. The CDR3, as DNA: TGTGCCAGCAGGGGGCAGGGAGGCTCCTACGAGCAGTACTTC. Protein: CASRGQGGSYEQYF.

V and J are TRBV11-2 and TRBJ2-7; no firm D call. The germline CDR1 and CDR2 sequences are SGHAT and FQNNGV. V shed 1 base and J shed 3 bases, with 10 bases lying between them. This CDR3 comprises 14 residues. CDR3 coding DNA: TGTGCCAGCAGCTTAGCGGTATTAAACTACGAGCAGTACTTC. Translating it yields CASSLAVLNYEQYF.

The V gene is TRBV10-1, the J gene TRBJ1-1, with TRBD1 matching over 7 bases. With 6 bases clipped from V and 4 bases from J, the junction kept 5 bases outside the gene matches. This CDR3 has 13 amino acids. Looked up from germline, CDR1 is WNHNN and CDR2 is SYGVQD (reference sequence). The CDR3 loop reads CASSSTGLTEAFF. The DNA of the CDR3 is TGCGCCAGCAGCTCGACAGGGCTCACTGAAGCTTTCTTT.

The chain uses TRBV28 and TRBJ2-1; tentative D call: TRBD2 (6 bases). CDR3 size: 12 residues. The germline V and J ends were trimmed by 7 bases and 13 bases, with 17 bases remaining between them. Germline assignment: CDR1 MDHEN and CDR2 SYDVKM. CDR3: CASTSRGTPQFF. CDR3 coding DNA: TGTGCCAGCACCTCCCGGGGGACCCCTCAGTTCTTC.

This sequence joins TRBV7-9 and TRBJ1-2; D unclear. Per the germline V gene, CDR1 is SEHNR and CDR2 is FQNEAQ (reference sequence). Between the trimmed V and J ends, which lost 1 base and 5 bases, there was a span of 11 bases. The CDR3 is 14 amino acids. CDR3 DNA: TGTGCCAGCAGCTTAGAGGCCGCTAGTTATGGCTACACCTTC. Translating it yields CASSLEAASYGYTF.

The chain employs TRBV11-2 and TRBJ2-5; D possibly corresponds to TRBD1 (6 bases). This CDR3 has 16 residues. Trimming cost V 4 bases and J 2 bases, with 17 bases left between them. Germline V CDR1 and CDR2: SGHAT, FQNNGV. CDR3 DNA sequence: TGTGCCAGCAGCTCAGGGGACCGGAGAACACAAGAGACCCAGTACTTC. This encodes CASSSGDRRTQETQYF.

The rearrangement links TRBV5-1 to TRBJ2-3; 7 bases align to TRBD2. CDR1 SGHRS and CDR2 YFSETQ come from the germline V gene. J lost 2 bases, V lost 0 bases, and 9 bases had no gene match. The CDR3 sequence is 17 residues long. CDR3 in DNA: TGCGCCAGCAGCTTGGCGGGCCTAGCGGACCACACAGATACGCAGTATTTT. Its protein product is CASSLAGLADHTDTQYF. The full variable domain, completed using reference TRBV5-1 and TRBJ2-3, is KAGVTQTPRYLIKTRGQQVTLSCSPISGHRSVSWYQQTPGQGLQFLFEYFSETQRNKGNFPGRFSGRQFSNSRSEMNVSTLELGDSALYLCASSLAGLADHTDTQYFGPGTRLTVL.

This chain links TRBV27 with TRBJ2-5; D remains ambiguous. Germline assignment: CDR1 MNHEY and CDR2 SMNVEV (reference sequence). The V end lost 5 bases, the J end lost 1 base, and 8 bases lay between the germline ends. The CDR3 has 13 amino acids. CDR3 sequence: CASSPIPQETQYF. CDR3 coding DNA: TGTGCCAGCAGTCCCATCCCCCAAGAGACCCAGTACTTC.

The CDR3 reads CSYRRGSYNEQFF. The DNA for the CDR3 is TGCAGCTACAGAAGGGGCTCCTACAATGAGCAGTTCTTC. V and J are TRBV29-1 and TRBJ2-1; perhaps TRBD1 as D (5 bases). CDR3 length: 13 residues. Germline lookup yields CDR1 SQVTM and CDR2 ANQGSEA. The V end lost 8 bases, the J end lost 0 bases, and 11 bases lay between the germline ends.

The chain is built from TRBV11-2 and TRBJ2-7; weak D call: TRBD1 (6 bases). The germline gives CDR1 SGHAT, CDR2 FQNNGV. CDR3 length equals 13 residues. V dropped 5 bases and J dropped 2 bases, with 10 bases sitting between them. The CDR3 is CASSQGGPYEQYF. In nucleotides, the CDR3 is TGTGCCAGCAGCCAAGGGGGACCCTACGAGCAGTACTTC.